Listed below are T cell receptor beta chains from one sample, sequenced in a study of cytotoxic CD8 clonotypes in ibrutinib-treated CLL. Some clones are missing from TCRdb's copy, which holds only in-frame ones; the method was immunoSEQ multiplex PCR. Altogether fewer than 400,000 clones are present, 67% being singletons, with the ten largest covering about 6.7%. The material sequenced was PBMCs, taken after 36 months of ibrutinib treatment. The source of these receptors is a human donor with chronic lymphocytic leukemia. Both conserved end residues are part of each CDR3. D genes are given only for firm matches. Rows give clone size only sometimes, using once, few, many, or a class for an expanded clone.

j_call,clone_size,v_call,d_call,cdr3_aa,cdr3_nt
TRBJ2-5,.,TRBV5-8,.,CASSRNPGTRGAPRKTQYF,TGTGCCAGCAGCCGCAACCCCGGGACTCGAGGTGCACCAAGGAAGACCCAGTACTTC
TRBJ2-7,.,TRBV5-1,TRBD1,CASRPTTGITYEQYF,TGCGCCAGCAGGCCAACGACAGGGATCACCTACGAGCAGTACTTC
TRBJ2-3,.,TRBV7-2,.,CASSLDILDTQYF,TGTGCCAGCAGCTTAGATATCCTGGATACGCAGTATTTT
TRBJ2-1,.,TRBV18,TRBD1,CASSSGQGGNNEQFF,TGTGCCAGCTCATCCGGACAGGGGGGGAACAATGAGCAGTTCTTC
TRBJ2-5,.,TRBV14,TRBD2,CASSQDLGGEETQYF,TGTGCCAGCAGCCAAGATCTGGGAGGGGAGGAGACCCAGTACTTC
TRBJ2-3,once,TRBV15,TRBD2,CATSRALAGGDTQYF,TGTGCCACCAGCAGAGCGCTAGCGGGAGGAGATACGCAGTATTTT
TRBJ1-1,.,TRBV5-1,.,CASNSVDEAFF,TGCGCCAGCAACTCGGTGGATGAAGCTTTCTTT
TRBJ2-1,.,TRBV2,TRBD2,CASRRLADYNEQFF,TGTGCCAGCAGGCGGCTAGCGGATTACAATGAGCAGTTCTTC
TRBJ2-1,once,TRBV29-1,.,CSVVAVDEQFF,TGCAGCGTTGTAGCGGTTGATGAGCAGTTCTTC
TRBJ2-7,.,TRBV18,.,CASSPQGTGNEQYF,TGTGCCAGCTCACCCCAGGGCACGGGAAACGAGCAGTACTTC
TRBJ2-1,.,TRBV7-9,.,CASSLTGNEQFF,TGTGCCAGCAGCCTAACTGGGAATGAGCAGTTCTTC
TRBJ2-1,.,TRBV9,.,CASSDWRGEQFF,TGTGCCAGCAGCGACTGGAGGGGTGAGCAGTTCTTC
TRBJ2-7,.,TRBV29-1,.,CSVEDSYEQYF,TGCAGCGTTGAAGACTCCTACGAGCAGTACTTC
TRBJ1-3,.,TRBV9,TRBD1,CASRQTGGSGNTIYF,TGTGCCAGCAGACAAACAGGGGGCTCTGGAAACACCATATATTTT